The 9 T cell receptor beta chains reported below all come from one sample, sequenced in a study of blood T cells in healthy people across ages. Then a second PCR, running roughly 7 to 11 cycles, was carried out with a sample-barcoded 5' primer and a J-beta primer mix. TCRdb re-derived calls from the 5' RACE reads in MiXCR, one entry per CDR3 protein. The sample has 700,000 to 950,000 distinct CDR3 sequences, around 46% seen once; the top ten hold approximately 22%. The sequencing sample was made of blood. These receptors were obtained from a woman aged 60-70 years in good health.

The rearrangement links TRBV28 to TRBJ2-7; 8 positions match TRBD1. CDR1 and CDR2 from the germline V gene are MDHEN and SYDVKM. V was pared by 5 bases and J by 0 bases, with 6 bases of the junction left unmatched. This CDR3 comprises 15 residues. The chain's CDR3 is CASSQTGANSYEQYF. The CDR3 DNA sequence: TGTGCCAGCAGTCAGACAGGGGCCAACTCCTACGAGCAGTACTTC.

Comment on this clonotype: Germline is not matched at one junction end, which may reflect a read error. The rearrangement uses TRBV6-1 and TRBJ1-2; no clear D. CDR3 length equals 15 residues. Germline CDR1 MNHNS, CDR2 SASEGT. The CDR3 DNA reads as TGTGCCAGCAGTGATTCGGGCCGCCCTAACTATGGCTGCACCTTC. This codes for CASSDSGRPNYGCTF.

V gene TRBV7-2 combines with J gene TRBJ1-1; D is unresolved. Trimming took off 5 bases at V and 7 bases at J, with 17 bases between the two ends. The CDR3 runs to 14 residues. Germline V gene sequence: CDR1 SGHTA, CDR2 FQGNSA. In DNA, the CDR3 is TGTGCCAGCAGCCTCCTGGCCCCGTTTCTTGAAGCTTTCTTT. This sequence encodes CASSLLAPFLEAFF.

CDR3 sequence reads: CAISEAGGRKVNSPLHF. In nucleotides, the CDR3 is TGTGCCATCAGTGAGGCCGGGGGGCGCAAGGTGAATTCACCCCTCCACTTT. This chain joins TRBV10-3 and TRBJ1-6; D perhaps matches TRBD1 (6 bases). The germline V gene has CDR1 ENHRY and CDR2 SYGVKD. V lost 2 bases, J lost 7 bases, and 18 bases lay in between. This CDR3 comprises 17 residues.

The chain has TRBV20-1 and TRBJ2-3, with D maybe TRBD1 (6 bases). In germline, CDR1 is DFQATT, CDR2 SNEGSKA (reference sequence). V was cut by 4 bases and J by 0 bases, with 14 bases left in between. This CDR3 spans 15 amino acids. CDR3 in DNA: TGCAGTGCTATCCCGAGGGGGACCAGCACAGATACGCAGTATTTT. This sequence encodes CSAIPRGTSTDTQYF.

This sequence joins TRBV18 and TRBJ2-1; D ambiguous. CDR3 length equals 12 residues. The V gene lost 3 bases and the J gene lost 8 bases, with 8 bases spanning the gap. Germline V CDR1 and CDR2: KGHSH, LQKENI. The CDR3 DNA sequence: TGTGCCAGCTCACCTAGGCCGGATGAGCAGTTCTTC. Protein sequence: CASSPRPDEQFF.

There are many counts of this clonotype. The J gene is TRBJ2-4, the V gene TRBV29-1; possibly TRBD2 for D (5 bases). Per the germline V gene, CDR1 is SQVTM and CDR2 is ANQGSEA. This CDR3 is 11 amino acids long. Trimming cost V 4 bases and J 6 bases, with 7 bases left between them. The CDR3 here is CSVVEGNIQYF. CDR3 DNA sequence: TGCAGCGTTGTCGAGGGAAACATTCAGTACTTC. The full variable domain, its missing parts supplied by reference TRBV29-1 and TRBJ2-4, is SAVISQKPSRDICQRGTSLTIQCQVDSQVTMMFWYRQQPGQSLTLIATANQGSEATYESGFVIDKFPISRPNLTFSTLTVSNMSPEDSSIYLCSVVEGNIQYFGAGTRLSVL.

This rearrangement joins TRBV12-5 to TRBJ2-1; D might be TRBD2 (5 bases). V was shortened by 6 bases and J by 0 bases, with 12 bases between the two germline ends. This CDR3 has 15 residues. Germline-derived CDR1 and CDR2 are LGHNT and FRNRAP. The CDR3, as DNA: TGTGCTAGTGGCTTAGCGTCAAGCTCCTACAATGAGCAGTTCTTC. Amino acid sequence: CASGLASSSYNEQFF. Full variable domain (rest looked up from reference TRBV12-5 and TRBJ2-1): DARVTQTPRHKVTEMGQEVTMRCQPILGHNTVFWYRQTMMQGLELLAYFRNRAPLDDSGMPKDRFSAEMPDATLATLKIQPSEPRDSAVYFCASGLASSSYNEQFFGPGTRLTVL.

The V gene is TRBV20-1, the J gene TRBJ2-7, with 14 bases fitting TRBD2. CDR1 is DFQATT, CDR2 SNEGSKA, per germline (reference sequence). V lost 5 bases and J lost 4; bases outside the gene matches: 7. The CDR3 is made up of 15 amino acids. This CDR3 reads CSAFPGTSGSYEQYF. In DNA, the CDR3 is TGCAGTGCTTTCCCCGGGACTAGCGGGAGTTACGAGCAGTACTTC.